What follows are 18 T cell receptor beta chains derived from one specimen sequenced in a study of blood T cell repertoires in COVID-19. Clones were read by immunoSEQ multiplex PCR, and TCRdb kept only the in-frame ones, dropping some. Of about 220,000 clones detected, 86% appear once; the ten largest clones hold 3% to 4.5%. Sequenced material: PBMCs or T cells enriched from blood (not recorded which). All receptors come from a woman in her forties with acute COVID-19.

The chain combines TRBV2 with TRBJ2-1; 9 nucleotides line up with TRBD2. CDR3 length: 16 residues. CDR1 SNHLY and CDR2 FYNNEI come from the germline V gene. V dropped 3 bases and J dropped 5; count of bases not matched to a gene: 8. The CDR3 region is CASSDPTSGFNNEQFF. The CDR3 nucleotides are TGTGCCAGCAGTGACCCAACTAGCGGGTTCAACAATGAGCAGTTCTTC.

The V call is TRBV9, the J call TRBJ1-1; D might be TRBD1 (6 bases). The CDR3 totals 14 residues. Per the germline V gene, CDR1 is SGDLS and CDR2 is YYNGEE. The V end lost 1 base, the J end lost 1 base, and 8 bases lay between the germline ends. This CDR3 reads CASSVTGPNTEAFF. The CDR3 nucleotides are TGTGCCAGCAGCGTAACAGGGCCGAACACTGAAGCTTTCTTT.

J is TRBJ2-5 and V is TRBV28; 8 bases agree with TRBD2. The V gene's germline CDR1 is MDHEN and CDR2 SYDVKM. J gave up 4 bases and V 3 bases, and 4 bases lay outside the gene matches. The CDR3 runs to 14 residues. The CDR3 protein is CASSLIAGLETQYF. The CDR3 nucleotides read TGTGCCAGCAGTTTGATAGCGGGGCTAGAGACCCAGTACTTC.

The CDR3 DNA reads TGTGCCAGCAGTTTGGCGGCCTACGAGCAGTACGTC. Translated, it gives CASSLAAYEQYV. J is TRBJ2-7 and V is TRBV2; D gene unclear. CDR1 is SNHLY and CDR2 is FYNNEI in the germline V gene. Deletions cut 5 bases from V and 2 bases from J, with 7 bases between. The CDR3 contains 12 residues.

The V and J genes are TRBV27 and TRBJ1-1, with 7 bases aligning to TRBD1. Germline V CDR1 and CDR2: MNHEY, SMNVEV (reference sequence). With V trimmed by 9 bases and J by 0 bases, 7 bases remained unmatched. The CDR3 spans 14 residues. The CDR3 loop is CASRPGQMNTEAFF. The DNA for the CDR3 is TGTGCCAGTCGGCCGGGACAGATGAACACTGAAGCTTTCTTT.

This chain links TRBV5-1 with TRBJ2-1; tentatively, D is TRBD2 (5 bases). Trimming stripped 5 bases from V and 7 bases from J, with 16 bases between. The CDR3 consists of 14 residues. CDR1 and CDR2 from the germline V gene are SGHRS and YFSETQ. This CDR3 is CASRKAASGNEQFF. For the CDR3, the DNA is TGCGCCAGCAGAAAAGCCGCGTCGGGGAATGAGCAGTTCTTC.

The chain employs TRBV10-3 and TRBJ1-6; D is undetermined. This CDR3 is built from 10 residues. Germline-derived CDR1 and CDR2 are ENHRY and SYGVKD. V gave up 10 bases and J gave up 9 bases, with 7 bases separating them. The CDR3 sequence is CATGGSPLHF. CDR3 nucleotides: TGTGCCACCGGTGGTTCACCCCTCCACTTT.

The chain carries TRBV9 and TRBJ1-1, with D maybe TRBD1 (5 bases). The ends were cut back, 0 bases at V and 3 bases at J, with 9 bases in the middle. Germline CDR1 and CDR2: SGDLS and YYNGEE. There are 14 residues in the CDR3. Written as DNA, the CDR3 is TGTGCCAGCAGCGTAGGCGGGGGTGACACTGAAGCTTTCTTT. Translating it yields CASSVGGGDTEAFF.

This chain uses TRBV7-9 with TRBJ2-7, with D possibly matching TRBD1 (5 bases). V was pared by 5 bases and J by 6 bases, with 8 bases between. The CDR3 spans 11 residues. The germline V gene encodes CDR1 SEHNR and CDR2 FQNEAQ (reference sequence). CDR3 loop: CASSRDSEQYF. In DNA, the CDR3 is TGTGCCAGCAGCCGAGACAGCGAGCAGTACTTC.

The chain is built from TRBV5-6 and TRBJ1-2; maybe TRBD1 (5 bases). V was cut by 3 bases and J by 7 bases, with 16 bases left in between. This CDR3 has 14 residues. Per the germline V gene, CDR1 is SGHDT and CDR2 is YYEEEE. CDR3 in amino acids: CASSSWDGGGGYTF. The CDR3 DNA sequence: TGTGCCAGCAGCTCCTGGGACGGCGGGGGTGGCTACACCTTC.

The chain has TRBV4-3 and TRBJ2-2, with 12 bases fitting TRBD2. Germline CDR1 LGHNA, CDR2 YSLEER. The V and J ends lost 1 base and 7 bases, in that order; junction bases with no gene match: 13. This CDR3 has 19 amino acids. The CDR3, as DNA: TGCGCCAGCAGCCAAGCGGCCCTCACTAGCGGGGGGTTTGGCGGGGAGCTGTTTTTT. Translating gives CASSQAALTSGGFGGELFF.

The chain joins TRBV27 to TRBJ1-3; maybe TRBD1 (6 bases). V lost 3 bases and J lost 0, with 9 bases in between. In germline, CDR1 is MNHEY, CDR2 SMNVEV (reference sequence). This CDR3 has 15 amino acids. The CDR3 DNA is TGTGCCAGCAGTTTCACAGGGAGCTCTGGAAACACCATATATTTT. Protein product: CASSFTGSSGNTIYF.

This chain uses TRBV5-1 with TRBJ2-6; D perhaps matches TRBD1 (6 bases). This CDR3 contains 16 residues. Germline loops: CDR1 SGHRS, CDR2 YFSETQ. V lost 7 bases to trimming and J lost 0 bases, with 14 bases between them. CDR3 DNA sequence: TGCGCCAGCGGACAGAATACCCTCTCTGGGGCCAACGTCCTGACTTTC. This codes for CASGQNTLSGANVLTF.

The rearrangement links TRBV14 to TRBJ1-1, with 9 bases lining up with TRBD1. V trimming: 6 bases; J trimming: 4 bases; junction bases outside the gene matches: 9. The germline V gene has CDR1 SGHDN and CDR2 FVKESK. This CDR3 is 15 amino acids long. The CDR3, as DNA: TGTGCCAGCAGTAGCGGACAGGGGACCCTCACTGAAGCTTTCTTT. Amino acid sequence: CASSSGQGTLTEAFF.

V is TRBV23-1 and J is TRBJ1-1, with a possible D match to TRBD1 (6 bases). TRBV23-1 is placed among ORFs of uncertain function. This CDR3 comprises 16 residues. V was cut by 4 bases and J by 7 bases, with 22 bases left in between. CDR3 nucleotide sequence: TGCGCCAGCAGTCCGATAACACTCCCAGGGGAAAATGAAGCTTTCTTT. This encodes CASSPITLPGENEAFF.

The chain links TRBV7-9 to TRBJ1-5; D is perhaps TRBD1 (5 bases). From germline, CDR1 is SEHNR and CDR2 FQNEAQ (reference sequence). The germline V and J ends were trimmed by 1 base and 7 bases, with 14 bases remaining between them. The CDR3 loop spans 15 amino acids. CDR3 in DNA: TGTGCCAGCAGCTTAGAAGGAACTACAGGACAGCCCCAGCATTTT. Protein: CASSLEGTTGQPQHF.

This clone was found once. The V and J genes are TRBV5-1 and TRBJ1-2; D unclear. The germline CDR1 and CDR2 sequences are SGHRS and YFSETQ. The CDR3 has 16 amino acids. Trimming stripped 4 bases from V and 4 bases from J, with 20 bases between. CDR3 nucleotide sequence: TGCGCCAGCAGCGTGTCAGGTGACGAAGAGGGCTATGGCTACACCTTC. This codes for CASSVSGDEEGYGYTF. Supplemented by reference TRBV5-1 and TRBJ1-2, the full variable domain reads KAGVTQTPRYLIKTRGQQVTLSCSPISGHRSVSWYQQTPGQGLQFLFEYFSETQRNKGNFPGRFSGRQFSNSRSEMNVSTLELGDSALYLCASSVSGDEEGYGYTFGSGTRLTVV.

This clone occurred once. The chain joins TRBV2 to TRBJ1-2; D is perhaps TRBD1 (5 bases). Germline V gene data show CDR1 as SNHLY and CDR2 as FYNNEI. The CDR3 is 13 amino acids. V gave up 7 bases and J gave up 3 bases, with 12 bases separating them. The CDR3 DNA is TGTGCCAGCAAATCGGGACTCGACTATGGCTACACCTTC. It specifies CASKSGLDYGYTF. Full variable domain (missing parts from reference TRBV2 and TRBJ1-2): EPEVTQTPSHQVTQMGQEVILRCVPISNHLYFYWYRQILGQKVEFLVSFYNNEISEKSEIFDDQFSVERPDGSNFTLKIRSTKLEDSAMYFCASKSGLDYGYTFGSGTRLTVV.